The 4 T cell receptor beta chains presented below share a single source sample, sequenced in a study of blood T cell repertoires in COVID-19. Profiling relied on immunoSEQ multiplex PCR, and the TCRdb table lists in-frame clones only, not all of them. Counted here are about 220,000 clones, 65% to 90% occurring once; the ten biggest clones make up 4.7%. Material: peripheral blood. These receptors all stem from a woman aged 65 to 85 with acute or convalescent COVID-19.

This chain's CDR3 is CASSGAPGQNYGYTF. In DNA form, the CDR3 reads TGCGCCAGCAGCGGAGCCCCCGGACAGAACTATGGCTACACCTTC. V is TRBV5-1 and J is TRBJ1-2; TRBD1 is a possible D gene (6 bases). Germline lookup yields CDR1 SGHRS and CDR2 YFSETQ. The CDR3 contains 15 residues. Trimming stripped 4 bases from V and 2 bases from J, with 15 bases between. Supplemented by reference TRBV5-1 and TRBJ1-2, the full variable domain reads KAGVTQTPRYLIKTRGQQVTLSCSPISGHRSVSWYQQTPGQGLQFLFEYFSETQRNKGNFPGRFSGRQFSNSRSEMNVSTLELGDSALYLCASSGAPGQNYGYTFGSGTRLTVV.

The chain employs TRBV4-1 and TRBJ2-1; D is undetermined. The length of the CDR3 is 13 residues. Trimming left V 1 base short and J 9 bases short, with 10 bases between. Germline CDR1 reads MGHRA; CDR2 reads YSYEKL. DNA for the CDR3: TGCGCCAGCAGCCAAGTGAGGAGTTCTGAGCAGTTCTTC. Translation gives CASSQVRSSEQFF.

This clone was detected once. The rearrangement joins TRBV4-3 to TRBJ1-1, with 7 bases identical to TRBD1. There are 14 residues in the CDR3. J gave up 2 bases and V 5 bases, and 5 bases lay outside the gene matches. The germline CDR1 and CDR2 sequences are LGHNA and YSLEER. The CDR3 bases are TGCGCCAGCAGCTCACACAGGGGTAACACTGAAGCTTTCTTT. Its protein product is CASSSHRGNTEAFF.

V and J are TRBV6-6 and TRBJ2-1; TRBD2 aligns across 10 bases. V was pared by 5 bases and J by 4 bases, with 5 bases of the junction left unmatched. CDR1 is MNHNY, CDR2 SVGAGI, per germline (reference sequence). The CDR3 is 15 amino acids. Here the CDR3 reads CASSSSGGSYNEQFF. In DNA form, the CDR3 reads TGTGCCAGCAGTAGTAGCGGGGGGTCGTACAATGAGCAGTTCTTC.